Below, 20 T cell receptor beta chains from the same sample are listed, as sequenced in a study of T cells in Graves' hyperthyroidism and ophthalmopathy. The investigators amplified TCR beta CDR3 regions from RNA transcripts. When the TCR CDR3 underwent first-round RT-PCR, the HTBI primer set was used. TCRdb re-derived calls from the multiplex PCR reads in MiXCR, one entry per CDR3 protein. The sample contains about 620,000 distinct CDR3 sequences, 15% to 20% of which appear only once. Sequenced: blood. These receptors were taken from a woman in her 30s with Graves' hyperthyroidism.

This clonotype was observed many times. This chain connects TRBV6-2 or TRBV6-3 to TRBJ2-7, with D unresolved. This CDR3 is built from 12 residues. The V end was cut by 1 base, the J end by 7 bases, with 8 bases between. CDR1 is MNHEY, CDR2 SVGEGT, per germline. CDR3 protein: CASSYLVGEQYF. The CDR3, as DNA: TGTGCCAGCAGTTACTTGGTCGGAGAGCAGTACTTC.

This clonotype has only a few counts. The gene calls are TRBV3-1 and TRBJ2-1; tentatively, D is TRBD2 (6 bases). This CDR3 spans 17 amino acids. Trimming pared 3 bases from V and 0 bases from J, leaving 15 bases between. CDR1 and CDR2 (germline): LGHDT, YNNKEL (reference sequence). The CDR3 region is CASSQGFSGASYNEQFF. CDR3 nucleotides: TGTGCCAGCAGCCAGGGATTTAGCGGAGCCTCCTACAATGAGCAGTTCTTC.

This clonotype turned up a few times. V usage is TRBV6-1 and J usage is TRBJ1-6, with 7 bases fitting TRBD1. CDR1 is MNHNS, CDR2 SASEGT, per germline. With 6 bases clipped from V and 7 bases from J, the junction kept 18 bases outside the gene matches. The CDR3 consists of 18 residues. This CDR3 reads CASSRQGRPLSTNSPLHF. For the CDR3, the DNA is TGTGCCAGCAGCAGACAGGGACGGCCCTTGTCAACAAATTCACCCCTCCACTTT.

The chain has TRBV20-1 and TRBJ2-1, with D possibly TRBD1 on 6 matching bases. Germline CDR1 and CDR2: DFQATT and SNEGSKA (reference sequence). The germline V and J ends were trimmed by 5 bases and 0 bases, with 14 bases remaining between them. The CDR3 runs 15 residues. The DNA for the CDR3 is TGCAGTGCTGTTTCGGACAGAGACTCCTACAATGAGCAGTTCTTC. Translation gives CSAVSDRDSYNEQFF.

In DNA, the CDR3 is TGTGCCAGCAGTTTGCGGGCTGCCTTCAATTCACCCCTCCACTTT. This encodes CASSLRAAFNSPLHF. The chain recombines TRBV28 with TRBJ1-6; D is ambiguous. The V end was cut by 3 bases, the J end by 7 bases, with 13 bases between. Germline V lookup: CDR1 MDHEN, CDR2 SYDVKM. The CDR3 consists of 15 residues.

This clonotype was counted a few times. The chain employs TRBV18 and TRBJ2-2, with D possibly matching TRBD1 (5 bases). CDR3 length equals 16 residues. The V and J ends lost 4 bases and 3 bases respectively, with 15 bases between them. Germline V gene sequence: CDR1 KGHSH, CDR2 LQKENI. This CDR3 reads CASSLGSARDTGELFF. DNA of the CDR3: TGTGCCAGCTCACTTGGCTCCGCCAGGGACACCGGGGAGCTGTTTTTT.

In its sample, this clonotype was seen many times. The chain combines TRBV10-3 with TRBJ1-2; D is unclear. Trimming shortened V by 4 bases and J by 1 base, and 7 bases separated the two germline ends. Germline V CDR1 and CDR2: ENHRY, SYGVKD. CDR3 size: 13 residues. The CDR3: CAISGWGNYGYTF. The CDR3 nucleotides read TGTGCCATCAGTGGTTGGGGTAACTATGGCTACACCTTC.

The CDR3 DNA reads TGTGCCAGCAGCTTAAGTTCATACTACAATGAGCAGTTCTTC. Translated: CASSLSSYYNEQFF. V and J are TRBV7-2 and TRBJ2-1; no reliable D call. V lost 2 bases to trimming and J lost 3 bases, with 8 bases between them. Per germline, CDR1 SGHTA and CDR2 FQGNSA. The CDR3 totals 14 residues.

The chain has TRBV2 and TRBJ1-2; a weak D match, TRBD1 (6 bases). Trimming shortened V by 6 bases and J by 4 bases, and 18 bases separated the two germline ends. This CDR3 is 15 amino acids long. Germline V lookup: CDR1 SNHLY, CDR2 FYNNEI. CDR3 coding DNA: TGTGCCAGCAGATACAGGGTGAGGGCTGTCTATGGCTACACCTTC. Its protein product is CASRYRVRAVYGYTF.

This clonotype has ten or more counts. This chain links TRBV18 with TRBJ1-4; TRBD1 matches 7 bases. This CDR3 region has 15 residues. The germline V gene has CDR1 KGHSH and CDR2 LQKENI. J lost 7 bases, V lost 5 bases, and 10 bases had no gene match. The chain's CDR3 is CASSSLRGEIEKLFF. The CDR3 coding sequence is TGTGCCAGCTCATCACTCAGGGGGGAGATTGAAAAACTGTTTTTT.

This clonotype showed up many times. CDR3 sequence reads: CASSFVYEQFF. CDR3 DNA sequence: TGTGCCAGCAGTTTCGTGTATGAGCAGTTCTTC. This rearrangement joins TRBV12-3 or TRBV12-4 to TRBJ2-1; unclear D gene. Trimming shortened V by 3 bases and J by 8 bases, and 5 bases separated the two germline ends. The CDR3 covers 11 residues.

This clonotype was counted at least ten times. This chain uses TRBV11-2 with TRBJ2-5, with D uncertain. The CDR3 loop spans 12 amino acids. Trimming took off 9 bases at V and 5 bases at J, with 13 bases between the two ends. The germline CDR1 and CDR2 sequences are SGHAT and FQNNGV. CDR3 nucleotides: TGTGCCAGTAGAAAGCCCCGGGAGACCCAGTACTTC. Translated: CASRKPRETQYF.

This clonotype was seen many times. This rearrangement joins TRBV28 to TRBJ1-1, with 7 bases identical to TRBD1. The ends lost 5 bases at V and 6 bases at J; junction bases unmatched: 12. Per germline, CDR1 MDHEN and CDR2 SYDVKM. This CDR3 region has 15 residues. In nucleotides, the CDR3 is TGTGCCAGCAGTCCGGCGACAGGGTTAAACTCTGAAGCTTTCTTT. This codes for CASSPATGLNSEAFF.

This chain connects TRBV29-1 to TRBJ2-1, with TRBD1 identical over 11 bases. Trimming cost V 5 bases and J 4 bases; bases outside gene matches: 4. In germline, CDR1 is SQVTM, CDR2 ANQGSEA. The CDR3 totals 14 residues. The CDR3, as DNA: TGCAGCGTTATCGGGACAGGGGGTTACAATGAGCAGTTCTTC. Translation gives CSVIGTGGYNEQFF.

A word on this clonotype: Just one base apart from a much larger clone, this may be a read error. The DNA is left out, because the CDR3 cannot be placed on it with certainty; the CDR3 is given as TCRdb lists it. This sequence joins TRBV29-1 and TRBJ2-1. The germline V gene has CDR1 SQVTM and CDR2 ANQGSEA. The CDR3 is 12 amino acids long, termini counted. The CDR3 protein is CSVTYPCNEQFF.

This clonotype was found many times. The V gene is TRBV7-2, the J gene TRBJ1-4, with D possibly matching TRBD1 (5 bases). Trimming cost V 3 bases and J 4 bases, with 15 bases left between them. Per germline, CDR1 SGHTA and CDR2 FQGNSA. The CDR3 totals 16 residues. Here the CDR3 reads CASSFAQYDSNEKLFF. DNA of the CDR3: TGTGCCAGCAGCTTCGCCCAATATGACAGTAATGAAAAACTGTTTTTT.

The chain recombines TRBV15 with TRBJ1-5; D not resolved. Trimming cost V 6 bases and J 4 bases, with 7 bases left between them. CDR1 is LNHNV and CDR2 is YYDKDF in the germline V gene (reference sequence). This CDR3 contains 12 residues. CDR3 sequence: CATRDLNQPQHF. CDR3 DNA: TGTGCCACCAGGGACCTAAATCAGCCCCAGCATTTT.

This clonotype was seen more than once but under ten times. V usage is TRBV5-1 and J usage is TRBJ1-4; D call uncertain. V was shortened by 2 bases and J by 4 bases, with 9 bases between the two germline ends. The germline V gene encodes CDR1 SGHRS and CDR2 YFSETQ. The CDR3 covers 14 residues. CDR3 sequence reads: CASSFTGINEKLFF. The CDR3 region has the DNA TGCGCCAGCAGCTTCACGGGTATTAATGAAAAACTGTTTTTT.

This clonotype was observed a handful of times. V and J are TRBV5-8 and TRBJ2-7; perhaps TRBD2 as D (6 bases). Germline values: CDR1 SGHTS, CDR2 YDEGEE. The CDR3 runs to 13 residues. V lost 3 bases and J lost 0, with 7 bases in between. The CDR3 sequence is CASSSDYSYEQYF. For the CDR3, the DNA is TGTGCCAGCAGCTCGGACTACTCCTACGAGCAGTACTTC.

This clonotype was seen at least ten times. This sequence joins TRBV11-3 and TRBJ1-1; 8 nucleotides line up with TRBD1. This CDR3 has 14 amino acids. The germline V gene has CDR1 SGHNT and CDR2 YENEEA. The V segment lost 5 bases and the J segment 4 bases; nucleotides outside the gene matches: 6. The CDR3 DNA reads as TGTGCCAGCAGCCGTGGACAGGGCGGCACTGAAGCTTTCTTT. This encodes CASSRGQGGTEAFF.